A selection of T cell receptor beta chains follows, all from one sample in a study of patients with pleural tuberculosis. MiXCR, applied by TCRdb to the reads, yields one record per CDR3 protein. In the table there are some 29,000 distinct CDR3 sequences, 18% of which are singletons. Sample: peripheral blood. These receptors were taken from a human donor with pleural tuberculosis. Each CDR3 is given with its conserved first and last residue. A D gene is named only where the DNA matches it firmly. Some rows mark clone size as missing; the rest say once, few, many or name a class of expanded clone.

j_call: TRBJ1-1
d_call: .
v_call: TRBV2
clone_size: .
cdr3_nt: TGTGCCAACTTAAGGGGCGGTAGCACTGAAGCTTTCTTT
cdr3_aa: CANLRGGSTEAFF

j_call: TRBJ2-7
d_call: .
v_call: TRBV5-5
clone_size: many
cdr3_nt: TGTGCCAGCAGCCTCATCTGGCAGGAGGGGCACCGAGGGCAGTACTTC
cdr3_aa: CASSLIWQEGHRGQYF

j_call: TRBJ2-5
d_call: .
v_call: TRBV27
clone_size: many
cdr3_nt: TGTGCCAGCAGAGCCGGGAACCAAGAGACCCAGTACTTC
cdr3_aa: CASRAGNQETQYF

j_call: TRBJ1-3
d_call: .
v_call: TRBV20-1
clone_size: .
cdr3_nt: TGCAGTGCCAGAGATCCGGGGCCCTCTGGAAACACCATATATTTT
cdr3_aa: CSARDPGPSGNTIYF

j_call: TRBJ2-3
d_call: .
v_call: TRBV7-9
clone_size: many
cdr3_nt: TGTGCCAGCAGCTTAAGTTACAGAACAGATACGCAGTATTTT
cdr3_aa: CASSLSYRTDTQYF

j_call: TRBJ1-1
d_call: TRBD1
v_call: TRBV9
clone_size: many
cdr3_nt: TGTGCCAGCAGCGTCTACTCCGGGACAGTGAACACTGAAGCTTTCTTT
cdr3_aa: CASSVYSGTVNTEAFF

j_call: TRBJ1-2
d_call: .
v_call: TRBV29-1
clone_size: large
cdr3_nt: TGCAGCGTTGAAGATCCTCGGACAACCAGAACCTATGGCTACACCTTC
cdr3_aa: CSVEDPRTTRTYGYTF

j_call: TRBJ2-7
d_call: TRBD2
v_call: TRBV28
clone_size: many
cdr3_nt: TGTGCCAGCTGCGTGACTAGCGGACTTTCCTACGAGCAGTACTTC
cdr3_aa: CASCVTSGLSYEQYF

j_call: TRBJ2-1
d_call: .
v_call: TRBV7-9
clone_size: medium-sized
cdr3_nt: TGTGCCAGCAGCTTATTTCTCGGTGAGCAGTTCTTC
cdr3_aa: CASSLFLGEQFF

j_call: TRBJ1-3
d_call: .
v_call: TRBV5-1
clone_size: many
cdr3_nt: TGCGCCAGCAGCTTAAAAGGTCACTCTGGAAACACCATATATTTT
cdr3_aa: CASSLKGHSGNTIYF

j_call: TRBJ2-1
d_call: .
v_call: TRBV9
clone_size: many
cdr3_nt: TGTGCCAGCAGCAGGCAGTACAATGAGCAGTTCTTC
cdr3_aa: CASSRQYNEQFF

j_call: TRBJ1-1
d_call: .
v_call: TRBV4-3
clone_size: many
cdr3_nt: TGCGCCAGCAGCCCGTACCAGGGGCACACTGAAGCTTTCTTT
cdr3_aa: CASSPYQGHTEAFF

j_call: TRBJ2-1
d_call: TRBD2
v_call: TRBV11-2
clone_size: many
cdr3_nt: TGTGCCAGCAGCACTCAGGGAGCGGGGAGGTCCTACAATGAGCAGTTCTTC
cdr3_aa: CASSTQGAGRSYNEQFF

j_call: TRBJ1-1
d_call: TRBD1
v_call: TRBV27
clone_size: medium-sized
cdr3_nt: TGTGCCAGCAGTGGAGGGGGACAGGAAGCTTTCTTT
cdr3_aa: CASSGGGQEAFF

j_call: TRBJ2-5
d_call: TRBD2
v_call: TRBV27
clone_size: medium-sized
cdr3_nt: TGTGCCAGCAGTTTCTTGACGGGAGGAGGAGAGACCCAGTACTTC
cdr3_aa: CASSFLTGGGETQYF

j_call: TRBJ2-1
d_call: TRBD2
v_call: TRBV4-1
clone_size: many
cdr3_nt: TGCGCCAGCAGCCAAGGGACTAGCAATGAGCAGTTCTTC
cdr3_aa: CASSQGTSNEQFF

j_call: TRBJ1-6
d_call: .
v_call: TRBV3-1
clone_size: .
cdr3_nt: TGTGCCATCAGCCAAGATAAGGACGGAAGTAATTCACCCCTCCACTTT
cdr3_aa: CAISQDKDGSNSPLHF

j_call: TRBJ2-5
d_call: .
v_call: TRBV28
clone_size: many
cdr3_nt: TGTGCCAGCAGTAGACTTATCCAAGAGACCCAGTACTTC
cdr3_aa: CASSRLIQETQYF

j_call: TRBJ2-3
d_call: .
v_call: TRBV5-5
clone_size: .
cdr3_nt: TGTGCCAGCAGCTTGTCCCCAGGGGGCACAGATACGCAGTATTTT
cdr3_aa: CASSLSPGGTDTQYF

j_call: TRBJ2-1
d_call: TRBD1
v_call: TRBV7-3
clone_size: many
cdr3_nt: TGTGCCAGCAGCCCAGGACAGGGGAGATATGAGCAGTTCTTC
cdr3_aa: CASSPGQGRYEQFF

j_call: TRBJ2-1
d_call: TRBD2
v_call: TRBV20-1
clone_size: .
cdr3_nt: TGCAGTGCTGGACTAGCGGGAGTGGCCAATGAGCAGTTCTTC
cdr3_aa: CSAGLAGVANEQFF

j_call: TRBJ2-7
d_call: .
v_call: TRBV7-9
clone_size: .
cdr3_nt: TGTGCCAGCAGCTTTAGGATCTCCTCCTACGAGCAGTACTTT
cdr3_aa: CASSFRISSYEQYF

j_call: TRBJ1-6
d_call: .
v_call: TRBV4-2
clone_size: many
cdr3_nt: TGTGCCAGCAGCCAAGGTAGTTTCGTGAGTCTGGGGGGCTCACCCCTCCACTTT
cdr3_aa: CASSQGSFVSLGGSPLHF

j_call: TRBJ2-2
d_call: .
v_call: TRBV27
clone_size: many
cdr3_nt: TGTGCCAGCAGTTCAGGAGGCCTAGCGAACACCGGGGAGCTGTTTTTT
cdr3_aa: CASSSGGLANTGELFF

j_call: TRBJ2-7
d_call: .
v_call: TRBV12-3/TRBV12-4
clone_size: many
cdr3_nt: TGTGCCAGCAGTTTATCAAGTCGTCATGTCAGGCCCTACGAGCAGTACTTC
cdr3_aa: CASSLSSRHVRPYEQYF

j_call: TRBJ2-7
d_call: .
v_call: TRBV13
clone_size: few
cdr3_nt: TGTGCCAGCAGCGTGGGGAGCCCCTACGAGCAGTACTTC
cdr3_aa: CASSVGSPYEQYF

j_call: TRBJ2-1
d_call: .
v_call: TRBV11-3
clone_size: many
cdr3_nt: TGTGCCAGCAGCTTAGCAGGCGGGACCGGGTGGGGCAATGAGCAGTTCTTC
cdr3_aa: CASSLAGGTGWGNEQFF

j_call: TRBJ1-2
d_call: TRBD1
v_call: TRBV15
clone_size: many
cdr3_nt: TGTGCCACCAGCAGAGCGAAAGGGGGCAGTGGCTACACCTTC
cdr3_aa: CATSRAKGGSGYTF

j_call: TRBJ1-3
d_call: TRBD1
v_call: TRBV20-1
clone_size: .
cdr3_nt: TGCAGTGCTAGAGATAACAGGGGAAGGAACACCATATATTTT
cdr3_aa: CSARDNRGRNTIYF

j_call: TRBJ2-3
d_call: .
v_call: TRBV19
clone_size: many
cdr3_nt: TGTGCCAGTAGTATAGATGGCAGAAAACCAGATACGCAGTATTTT
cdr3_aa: CASSIDGRKPDTQYF

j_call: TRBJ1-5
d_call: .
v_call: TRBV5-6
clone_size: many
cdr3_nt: TGTGCCAGCAGCTTGGGACCGGACACCGCGTATCAGCCCCAGCATTTT
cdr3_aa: CASSLGPDTAYQPQHF

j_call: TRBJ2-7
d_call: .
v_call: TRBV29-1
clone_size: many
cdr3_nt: TGCAGCGCCAGGGTTTTTGACGAGCAGTACTTC
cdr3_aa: CSARVFDEQYF

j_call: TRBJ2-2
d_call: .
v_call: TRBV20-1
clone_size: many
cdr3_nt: TGCAGTGCTAATCAAGCCGGGGGACCCGGGGAGCTGTTTTTT
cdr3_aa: CSANQAGGPGELFF

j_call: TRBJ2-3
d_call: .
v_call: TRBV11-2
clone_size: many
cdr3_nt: TGTGCCAGCAGCTTAGACAGGACAGATACGCAGTATTTT
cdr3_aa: CASSLDRTDTQYF

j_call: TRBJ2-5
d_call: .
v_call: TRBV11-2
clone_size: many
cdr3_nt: TGTGCCAGCACCGAGTTCGAAGAGACCCAGTACTTC
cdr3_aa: CASTEFEETQYF

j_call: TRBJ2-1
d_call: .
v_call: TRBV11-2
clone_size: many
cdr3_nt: TGTGCCAGCAGCCGCAGGAGGACTGCTTACAATGAGCAGTTCTTC
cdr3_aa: CASSRRRTAYNEQFF

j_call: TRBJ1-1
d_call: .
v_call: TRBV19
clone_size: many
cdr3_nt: TGTGCCAGTATCAATTGGGCGGACACTGAAGCTTTCTTT
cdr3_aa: CASINWADTEAFF

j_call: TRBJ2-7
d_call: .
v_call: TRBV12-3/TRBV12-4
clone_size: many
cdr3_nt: TGTGCCAGCAACCCCCCTGGGCAGGTAGCCTACGAGCAGTACTTC
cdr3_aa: CASNPPGQVAYEQYF

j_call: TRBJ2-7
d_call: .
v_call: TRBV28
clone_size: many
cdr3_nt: TGTGCCAGCAGATCCCTAAGAAGCTCCTACGAGCAGTACTTC
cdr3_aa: CASRSLRSSYEQYF

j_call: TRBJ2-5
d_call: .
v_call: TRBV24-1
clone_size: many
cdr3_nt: TGTGCCACCAGTGTGAGACAGATTGAGACCCAGTACTTC
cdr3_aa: CATSVRQIETQYF

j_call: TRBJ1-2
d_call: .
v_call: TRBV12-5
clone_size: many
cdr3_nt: TGTGCTAGTGGTTTGGTCCCATACGGGAGTCAGGCTACAAACTATGGCTACACCTTC
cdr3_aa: CASGLVPYGSQATNYGYTF

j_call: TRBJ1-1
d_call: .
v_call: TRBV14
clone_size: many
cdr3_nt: TGTGCCAGCAGCCTATCTGATCACAGGGTGCACACTGAAGCTTTCTTT
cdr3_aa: CASSLSDHRVHTEAFF

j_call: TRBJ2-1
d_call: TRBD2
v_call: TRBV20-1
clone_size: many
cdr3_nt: TGCAGTGCTAGAGTACTAGCGGGGGGCCGGTATTACAATGAGCAGTTCTTC
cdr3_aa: CSARVLAGGRYYNEQFF

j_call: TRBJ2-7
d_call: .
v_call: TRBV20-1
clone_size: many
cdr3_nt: TGCAGTGCTAGAGATAAGTGGACAGACTACGAGCAGTACTTC
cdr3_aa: CSARDKWTDYEQYF

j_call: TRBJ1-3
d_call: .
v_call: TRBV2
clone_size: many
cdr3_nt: TGTGCCAGCAGTGAAAACGGAAACACCATATATTTT
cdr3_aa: CASSENGNTIYF

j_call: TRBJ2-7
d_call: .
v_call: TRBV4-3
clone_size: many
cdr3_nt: TGCGCCAGCAGCCAAGATGTTACCCGACAGGAAGAGCAGTACTTC
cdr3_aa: CASSQDVTRQEEQYF